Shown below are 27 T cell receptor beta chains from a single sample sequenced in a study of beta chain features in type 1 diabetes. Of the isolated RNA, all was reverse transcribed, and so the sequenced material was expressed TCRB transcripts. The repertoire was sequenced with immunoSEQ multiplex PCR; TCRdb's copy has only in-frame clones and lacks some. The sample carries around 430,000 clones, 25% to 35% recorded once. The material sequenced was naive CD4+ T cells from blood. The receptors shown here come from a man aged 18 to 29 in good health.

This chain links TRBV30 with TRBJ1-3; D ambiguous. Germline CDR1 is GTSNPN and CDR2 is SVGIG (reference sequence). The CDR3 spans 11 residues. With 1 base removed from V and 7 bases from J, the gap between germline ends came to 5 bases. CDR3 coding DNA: TGTGCCTGGAGTGATTATAACACCATATATTTT. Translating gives CAWSDYNTIYF.

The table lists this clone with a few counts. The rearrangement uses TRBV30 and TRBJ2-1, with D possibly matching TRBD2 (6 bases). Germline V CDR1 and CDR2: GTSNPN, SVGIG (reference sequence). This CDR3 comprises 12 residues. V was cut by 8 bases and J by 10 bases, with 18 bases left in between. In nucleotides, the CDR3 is TGTGCCGGTGCCGGGACTTCATTAGAGCAGTTCTTC. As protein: CAGAGTSLEQFF.

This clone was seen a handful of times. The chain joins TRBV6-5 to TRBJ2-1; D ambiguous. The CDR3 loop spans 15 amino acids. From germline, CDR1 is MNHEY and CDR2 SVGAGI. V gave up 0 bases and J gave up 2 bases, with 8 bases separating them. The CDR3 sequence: CASSYSSLAYNEQFF. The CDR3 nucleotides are TGTGCCAGCAGTTACTCGAGCCTTGCCTACAATGAGCAGTTCTTC.

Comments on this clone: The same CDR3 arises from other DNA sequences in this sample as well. The CDR3 sequence is CAWSVRLNTGELFF. For the CDR3, the DNA is TGTGCCTGGAGTGTAAGGTTAAACACCGGGGAGCTGTTTTTT. This sequence joins TRBV30 and TRBJ2-2; the D is unclear. The germline V gene encodes CDR1 GTSNPN and CDR2 SVGIG (reference sequence). The CDR3 extends over 14 amino acids. V lost 0 bases, J lost 2 bases, and 7 bases lay in between. The full variable domain, completed using reference TRBV30 and TRBJ2-2, is SQTIHQWPATLVQPVGSPLSLECTVEGTSNPNLYWYRQAAGRGLQLLFYSVGIGQISSEVPQNLSASRPQDRQFILSSKKLLLSDSGFYLCAWSVRLNTGELFFGEGSRLTVL.

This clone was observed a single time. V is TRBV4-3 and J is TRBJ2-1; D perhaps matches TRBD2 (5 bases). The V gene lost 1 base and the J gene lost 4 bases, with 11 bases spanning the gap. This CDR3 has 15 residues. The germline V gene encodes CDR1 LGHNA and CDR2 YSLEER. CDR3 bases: TGCGCCAGCAGCCAAGGTAATAGCGATTACAATGAGCAGTTCTTC. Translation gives CASSQGNSDYNEQFF.

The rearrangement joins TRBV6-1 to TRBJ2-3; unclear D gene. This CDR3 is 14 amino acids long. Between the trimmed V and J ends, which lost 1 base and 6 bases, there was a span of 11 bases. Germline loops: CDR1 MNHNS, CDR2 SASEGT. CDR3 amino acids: CASSEGSSLDTQYF. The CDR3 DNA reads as TGTGCCAGCAGTGAAGGATCTTCTTTGGATACGCAGTATTTT.

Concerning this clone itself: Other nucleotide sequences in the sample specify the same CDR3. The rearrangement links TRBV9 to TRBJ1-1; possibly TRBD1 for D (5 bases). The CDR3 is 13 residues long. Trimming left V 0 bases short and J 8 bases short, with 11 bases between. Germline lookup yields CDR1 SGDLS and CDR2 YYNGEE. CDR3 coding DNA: TGTGCCAGCAGCGTAGGTCCGGGGACCGAAGCTTTCTTT. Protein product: CASSVGPGTEAFF.

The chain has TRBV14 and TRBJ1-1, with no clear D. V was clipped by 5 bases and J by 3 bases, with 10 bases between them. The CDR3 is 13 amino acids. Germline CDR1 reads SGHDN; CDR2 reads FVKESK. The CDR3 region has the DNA TGTGCCAGCAGCTCTGCGAGGTACACTGAAGCTTTCTTT. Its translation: CASSSARYTEAFF.

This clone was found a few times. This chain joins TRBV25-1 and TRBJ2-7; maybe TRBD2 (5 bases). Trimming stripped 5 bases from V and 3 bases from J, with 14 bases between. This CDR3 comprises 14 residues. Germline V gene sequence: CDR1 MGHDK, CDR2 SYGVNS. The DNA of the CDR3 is TGTGCCAGCAGTAATCCGGGATCACTCTACGAGCAGTACTTC. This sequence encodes CASSNPGSLYEQYF.

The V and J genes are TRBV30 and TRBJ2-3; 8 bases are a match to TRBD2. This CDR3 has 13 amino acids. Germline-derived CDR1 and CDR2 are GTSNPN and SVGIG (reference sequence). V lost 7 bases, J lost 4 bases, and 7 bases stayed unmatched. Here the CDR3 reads CALEREHADTQYF. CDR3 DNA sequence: TGTGCCTTGGAGCGGGAGCACGCAGATACGCAGTATTTT.

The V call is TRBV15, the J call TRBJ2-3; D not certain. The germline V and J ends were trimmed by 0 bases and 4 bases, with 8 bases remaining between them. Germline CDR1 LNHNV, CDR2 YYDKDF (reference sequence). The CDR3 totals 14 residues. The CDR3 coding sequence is TGTGCCACCAGCAGAGATTTAGCCGCAGATACGCAGTATTTT. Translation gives CATSRDLAADTQYF.

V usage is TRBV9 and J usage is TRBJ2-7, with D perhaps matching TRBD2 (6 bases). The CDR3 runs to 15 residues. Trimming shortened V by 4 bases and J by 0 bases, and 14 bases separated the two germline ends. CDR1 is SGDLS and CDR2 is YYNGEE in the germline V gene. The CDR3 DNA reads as TGTGCCAGCAGCCCTCGGGGACTGAACTCCTACGAGCAGTACTTC. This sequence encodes CASSPRGLNSYEQYF.

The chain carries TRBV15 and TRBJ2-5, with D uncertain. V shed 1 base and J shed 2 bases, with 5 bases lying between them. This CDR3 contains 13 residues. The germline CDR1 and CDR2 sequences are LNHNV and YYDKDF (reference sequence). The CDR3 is CATSRGMQETQYF. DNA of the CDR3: TGTGCCACCAGCAGAGGGATGCAAGAGACCCAGTACTTC.

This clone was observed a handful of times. The CDR3 sequence is CASSQDGQGGNEQFF. The CDR3 nucleotides read TGTGCCAGCAGCCAAGATGGGCAGGGAGGGAATGAGCAGTTCTTC. This chain joins TRBV14 and TRBJ2-1; 7 bases line up with TRBD2. Germline loops: CDR1 SGHDN, CDR2 FVKESK. This CDR3 region has 15 residues. After removal of 0 bases from V and 7 bases from J, the junction contained 6 bases not matched to a gene.

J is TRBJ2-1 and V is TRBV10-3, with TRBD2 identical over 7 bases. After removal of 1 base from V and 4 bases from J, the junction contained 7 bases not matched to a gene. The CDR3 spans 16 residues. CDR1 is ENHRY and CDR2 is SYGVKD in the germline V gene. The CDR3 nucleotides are TGTGCCATCAGTGAGTTTCTAGCGGCCTCTTACAATGAGCAGTTCTTC. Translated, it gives CAISEFLAASYNEQFF.

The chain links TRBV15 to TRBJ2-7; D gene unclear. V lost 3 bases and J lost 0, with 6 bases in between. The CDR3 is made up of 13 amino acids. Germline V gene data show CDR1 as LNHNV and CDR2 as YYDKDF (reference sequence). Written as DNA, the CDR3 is TGTGCCACCAGCAGCAGGATCTCCTACGAGCAGTACTTC. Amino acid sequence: CATSSRISYEQYF.

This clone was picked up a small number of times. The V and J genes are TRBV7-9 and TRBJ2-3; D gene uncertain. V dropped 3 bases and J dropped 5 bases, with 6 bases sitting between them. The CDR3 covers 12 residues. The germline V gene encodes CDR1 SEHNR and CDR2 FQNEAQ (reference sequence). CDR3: CASSLIGDTQYF. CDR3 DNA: TGTGCCAGCAGCTTGATTGGAGATACGCAGTATTTT.

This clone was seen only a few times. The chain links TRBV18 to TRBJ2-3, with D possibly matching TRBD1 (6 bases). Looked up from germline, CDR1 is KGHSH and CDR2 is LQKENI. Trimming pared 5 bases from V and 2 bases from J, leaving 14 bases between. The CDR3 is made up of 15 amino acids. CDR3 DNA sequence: TGTGCCAGCTCATTCGGACAGCCGGACACAGATACGCAGTATTTT. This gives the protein CASSFGQPDTDTQYF.

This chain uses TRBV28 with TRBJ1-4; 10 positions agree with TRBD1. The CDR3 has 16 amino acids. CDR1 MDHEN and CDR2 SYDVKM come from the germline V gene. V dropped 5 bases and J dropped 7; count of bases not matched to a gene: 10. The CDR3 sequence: CASSPGWGQGSEKLFF. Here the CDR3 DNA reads TGTGCCAGCAGTCCCGGGTGGGGACAGGGGAGTGAAAAACTGTTTTTT.

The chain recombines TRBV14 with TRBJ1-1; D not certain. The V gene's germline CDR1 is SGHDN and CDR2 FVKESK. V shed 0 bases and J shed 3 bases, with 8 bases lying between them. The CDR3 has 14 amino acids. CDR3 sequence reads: CASSQEGGYTEAFF. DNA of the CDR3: TGTGCCAGCAGCCAAGAGGGTGGGTACACTGAAGCTTTCTTT. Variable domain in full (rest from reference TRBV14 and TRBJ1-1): EAGVTQFPSHSVIEKGQTVTLRCDPISGHDNLYWYRRVMGKEIKFLLHFVKESKQDESGMPNNRFLAERTGGTYSTLKVQPAELEDSGVYFCASSQEGGYTEAFFGQGTRLTVV.

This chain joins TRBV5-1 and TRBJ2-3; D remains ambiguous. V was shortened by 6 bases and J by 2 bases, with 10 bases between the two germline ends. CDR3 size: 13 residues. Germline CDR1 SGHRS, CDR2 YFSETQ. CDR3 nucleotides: TGCGCCAGCAAAGTAGCCAACACAGATACGCAGTATTTT. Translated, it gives CASKVANTDTQYF.

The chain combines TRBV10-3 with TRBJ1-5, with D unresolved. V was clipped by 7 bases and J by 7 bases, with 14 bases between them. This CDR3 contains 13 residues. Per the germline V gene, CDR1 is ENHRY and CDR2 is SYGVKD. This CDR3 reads CAITPGLSQPQHF. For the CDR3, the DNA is TGTGCCATCACCCCTGGGTTAAGCCAGCCCCAGCATTTT.

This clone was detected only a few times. The CDR3 coding sequence is TGTGCCTGGGTGGGAGACCCGGGACAGCCGAACACTGAAGCTTTCTTT. This sequence encodes CAWVGDPGQPNTEAFF. This sequence joins TRBV30 and TRBJ1-1; TRBD1 matches 7 bases. Trimming removed 5 bases from V and 1 base from J; junction bases left unmatched: 13. The CDR3 runs 16 residues. Germline CDR1 and CDR2: GTSNPN and SVGIG (reference sequence).

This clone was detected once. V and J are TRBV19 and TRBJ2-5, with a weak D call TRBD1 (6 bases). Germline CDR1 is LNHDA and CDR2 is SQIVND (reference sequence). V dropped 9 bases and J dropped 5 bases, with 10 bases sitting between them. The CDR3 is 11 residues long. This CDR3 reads CASQDRETQYF. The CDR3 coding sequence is TGTGCCAGCCAAGACAGGGAGACCCAGTACTTC.

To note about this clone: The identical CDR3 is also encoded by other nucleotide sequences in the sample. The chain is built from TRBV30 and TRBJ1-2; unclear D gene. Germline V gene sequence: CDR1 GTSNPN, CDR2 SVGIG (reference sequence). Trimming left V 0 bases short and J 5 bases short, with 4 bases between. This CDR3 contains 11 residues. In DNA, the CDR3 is TGTGCCTGGAGTGTACAATATGGCTACACCTTC. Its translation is CAWSVQYGYTF. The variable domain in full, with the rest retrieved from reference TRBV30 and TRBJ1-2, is SQTIHQWPATLVQPVGSPLSLECTVEGTSNPNLYWYRQAAGRGLQLLFYSVGIGQISSEVPQNLSASRPQDRQFILSSKKLLLSDSGFYLCAWSVQYGYTFGSGTRLTVV.

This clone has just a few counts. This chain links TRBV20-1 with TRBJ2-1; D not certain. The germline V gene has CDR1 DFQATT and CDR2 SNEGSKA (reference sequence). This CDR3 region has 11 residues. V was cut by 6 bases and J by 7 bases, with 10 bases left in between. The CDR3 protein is CSAGRGNEQFF. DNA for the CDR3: TGCAGTGCGGGAAGAGGAAATGAGCAGTTCTTC.

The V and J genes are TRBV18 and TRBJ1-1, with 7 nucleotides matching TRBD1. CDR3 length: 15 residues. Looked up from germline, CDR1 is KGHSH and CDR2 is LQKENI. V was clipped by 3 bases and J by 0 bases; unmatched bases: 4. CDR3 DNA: TGTGCCAGCTCACCGGGGACAGTCATGAACACTGAAGCTTTCTTT. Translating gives CASSPGTVMNTEAFF.